A single sample gave rise to the 26 T cell receptor beta chains below, sequenced in a study of blood T cell repertoires in COVID-19. Repertoires were generated with immunoSEQ multiplex PCR, while TCRdb's copy carries only in-frame clones and drops some. The table has approximately 270,000 clones, roughly 85% seen once; the top ten hold about 1.9%. Sequenced: PBMCs or T cells enriched from blood (not recorded which). All receptors come from a woman aged 50 to 65 who had recovered from COVID-19.

J is TRBJ1-5 and V is TRBV27, with a possible D match to TRBD1 (5 bases). Germline CDR1 reads MNHEY; CDR2 reads SMNVEV (reference sequence). V was trimmed by 0 bases and J by 3 bases, leaving 9 bases between them. CDR3 length: 15 amino acids. The CDR3 coding sequence is TGTGCCAGCAGTTTATCTGGGGGGAACAATCAGCCCCAGCATTTT. It yields the protein CASSLSGGNNQPQHF.

The rearrangement links TRBV28 to TRBJ1-2, with D maybe TRBD1 (6 bases). The CDR3 is made up of 14 amino acids. Trimming stripped 4 bases from V and 8 bases from J, with 17 bases between. The germline V gene has CDR1 MDHEN and CDR2 SYDVKM. CDR3: CASSSHNGGGGYTF. The CDR3 DNA is TGTGCCAGCAGTTCACATAATGGGGGGGGCGGCTACACCTTC.

CDR3 sequence (DNA): TGTGCCAGCAGTCCTATTTTCGTACAGGGTTACGAGCAGTACTTC. It codes for CASSPIFVQGYEQYF. This chain connects TRBV6-5 to TRBJ2-7; TRBD1 might be the D (6 bases). The CDR3 has 15 residues. The V gene's germline CDR1 is MNHEY and CDR2 SVGAGI. V was shortened by 5 bases and J by 4 bases, with 18 bases between the two germline ends.

The table lists this clone with a few counts. V is TRBV6-4 and J is TRBJ2-3, with D perhaps matching TRBD2 (6 bases). This CDR3 has 18 amino acids. Deletions cut 0 bases from V and 2 bases from J, with 18 bases between. Germline V gene lookup returns CDR1 MRHNA and CDR2 SNTAGT. CDR3 coding DNA: TGTGCCAGCAGTGACTCGATTCCTAGCGAGGGTGACACAGATACGCAGTATTTT. It yields the protein CASSDSIPSEGDTDTQYF.

The chain carries TRBV19 and TRBJ2-5; TRBD2 agrees at 8 bases. Germline CDR1 LNHDA, CDR2 SQIVND (reference sequence). The ends lost 8 bases at V and 4 bases at J; junction bases unmatched: 6. This CDR3 contains 13 residues. The DNA for the CDR3 is TGTGCCAGTGGGACGGGAGGGCCAGAGACCCAGTACTTC. Protein sequence: CASGTGGPETQYF.

V gene TRBV2 combines with J gene TRBJ2-1; perhaps TRBD2 as D (6 bases). CDR3 size: 13 residues. Germline CDR1 reads SNHLY; CDR2 reads FYNNEI. Trimming cost V 4 bases and J 4 bases, with 8 bases left between them. This CDR3 reads CASSGEEYNEQFF. In nucleotides, the CDR3 is TGTGCCAGCAGTGGGGAGGAATACAATGAGCAGTTCTTC.

The chain is built from TRBV29-1 and TRBJ2-1, with TRBD2 as a possible D gene (5 bases). V lost 7 bases and J lost 5, with 15 bases in between. This CDR3 has 13 amino acids. From germline, CDR1 is SQVTM and CDR2 ANQGSEA. CDR3: CSAGETWDNEQFF. In nucleotides, the CDR3 is TGCAGCGCCGGGGAGACCTGGGACAATGAGCAGTTCTTC.

This rearrangement joins TRBV28 to TRBJ2-7; the D is unclear. The CDR3 loop spans 11 amino acids. The germline gives CDR1 MDHEN, CDR2 SYDVKM. The V end lost 6 bases, the J end lost 9 bases, and 12 bases lay between the germline ends. The CDR3: CASSTELRQYF. Here the CDR3 DNA reads TGTGCCAGCAGCACAGAATTACGGCAGTACTTC.

This sequence joins TRBV28 and TRBJ1-5; D is ambiguous. In germline, CDR1 is MDHEN, CDR2 SYDVKM. Trimming shortened V by 3 bases and J by 0 bases, and 12 bases separated the two germline ends. The CDR3 is 16 residues long. This CDR3 reads CASSLLRLISNQPQHF. The DNA for the CDR3 is TGTGCCAGCAGTTTGTTGCGGCTAATTAGCAATCAGCCCCAGCATTTT.

This clone was counted at least ten times. The rearrangement uses TRBV4-1 and TRBJ1-5; D ambiguous. Germline CDR1 reads MGHRA; CDR2 reads YSYEKL. The V gene lost 0 bases and the J gene lost 0 bases, with 9 bases spanning the gap. CDR3 length: 16 residues. The CDR3 sequence: CASSQDPPGSNQPQHF. The CDR3, as DNA: TGCGCCAGCAGCCAAGATCCCCCGGGTAGCAATCAGCCCCAGCATTTT.

The rearrangement links TRBV5-8 to TRBJ1-4, with a possible D match to TRBD1 (5 bases). The germline V and J ends were trimmed by 4 bases and 2 bases, with 15 bases remaining between them. The CDR3 consists of 16 residues. Germline V gene sequence: CDR1 SGHTS, CDR2 YDEGEE. The chain's CDR3 is CASSQRWGDTNEKLFF. CDR3 nucleotide sequence: TGTGCCAGCAGCCAGCGATGGGGGGATACTAATGAAAAACTGTTTTTT. The whole variable domain, filled in from reference TRBV5-8 and TRBJ1-4, reads EAGVTQSPTHLIKTRGQQATLRCSPISGHTSVYWYQQALGLGLQFLLWYDEGEERNRGNFPPRFSGRQFPNYSSELNVNALELEDSALYLCASSQRWGDTNEKLFFGSGTQLSVL.

The chain couples TRBV6-5 to TRBJ1-2; D is unresolved. CDR3 length: 15 residues. Germline CDR1 and CDR2: MNHEY and SVGAGI. Trimming took 0 bases from V and 3 from J, leaving 11 bases between them. The CDR3 region is CASSYSSGSHYGYTF. CDR3 bases: TGTGCCAGCAGTTACTCTTCAGGATCCCACTATGGCTACACCTTC.

This clone was seen a few times. The V and J genes are TRBV7-9 and TRBJ1-2; D gene ambiguous. Germline CDR1 and CDR2: SEHNR and FQNEAQ (reference sequence). V was pared by 1 base and J by 0 bases, with 12 bases between. This CDR3 is built from 16 residues. DNA for the CDR3: TGTGCCAGCAGCTTAGAAGCTCGGCGGCCTAACTATGGCTACACCTTC. It yields the protein CASSLEARRPNYGYTF.

The chain carries TRBV10-3 and TRBJ2-1, with 10 bases aligning to TRBD2. V dropped 10 bases and J dropped 10; count of bases not matched to a gene: 16. The CDR3 is 15 amino acids. Germline V gene data show CDR1 as ENHRY and CDR2 as SYGVKD. The CDR3 DNA reads as TGTGCCACCGGGGGGGGAGCGGGAGGGCTCTGGGAGCAGTTCTTC. It is translated as CATGGGAGGLWEQFF.

This sequence joins TRBV10-3 and TRBJ2-3; D is uncertain. V lost 7 bases, J lost 6 bases, and 14 bases lay in between. Germline loops: CDR1 ENHRY, CDR2 SYGVKD. The CDR3 is 13 amino acids. The CDR3 sequence is CAIKIAGEDTQYF. For the CDR3, the DNA is TGTGCCATCAAGATAGCCGGAGAGGATACGCAGTATTTT.

The gene calls are TRBV3-1 (or the pseudogene TRBV3-2) and TRBJ2-1; 12 nucleotides line up with TRBD2. There are 19 residues in the CDR3. With V trimmed by 3 bases and J by 4 bases, 13 bases remained unmatched. The germline gives CDR1 LGHDT, CDR2 YNNKEL (reference sequence). The CDR3 loop reads CASSQGAPSGRERYNEQFF. The CDR3 nucleotides read TGTGCCAGCAGCCAGGGCGCCCCTAGCGGGAGGGAAAGGTACAATGAGCAGTTCTTC.

The chain uses TRBV13 and TRBJ1-3; D is unresolved. Germline V gene data show CDR1 as PRHDT and CDR2 as FYEKMQ (reference sequence). The length of the CDR3 is 15 residues. Trimming removed 5 bases from V and 0 bases from J, with 11 bases in between. The CDR3 DNA reads as TGTGCCAGCAGCCTCCGACACAGCTCTGGAAACACCATATATTTT. As protein: CASSLRHSSGNTIYF.

The rearrangement uses TRBV16 and TRBJ1-1; 7 bases fit TRBD1. The CDR3 extends over 15 amino acids. Germline lookup yields CDR1 KGHSY and CDR2 FQNENV. Trimming at V came to 4 bases and at J to 1 base, leaving 6 bases not matched to a gene. The CDR3 sequence: CASSPGQEANTEAFF. CDR3 DNA: TGTGCCAGCAGCCCCGGACAGGAGGCGAACACTGAAGCTTTCTTT.

The chain has TRBV2 and TRBJ2-1; 9 nucleotides match TRBD1. The V segment lost 2 bases and the J segment 8 bases; nucleotides outside the gene matches: 7. The CDR3 runs 15 residues. Germline lookup yields CDR1 SNHLY and CDR2 FYNNEI. CDR3 in amino acids: CASSENRGRTYEQFF. The CDR3 nucleotides are TGTGCCAGCAGTGAAAACAGGGGGCGCACCTATGAGCAGTTCTTC.

This clone has a single count. The chain recombines TRBV30 with TRBJ1-5; D is perhaps TRBD1 (6 bases). The CDR3 extends over 16 amino acids. Germline V CDR1 and CDR2: GTSNPN, SVGIG (reference sequence). Between the trimmed V and J ends, which lost 1 base and 0 bases, there was a span of 13 bases. For the CDR3, the DNA is TGTGCCTGGAGTGATTTTGGACAGATTAGCAATCAGCCCCAGCATTTT. It codes for CAWSDFGQISNQPQHF.

The chain couples TRBV4-1 to TRBJ1-4, with D perhaps TRBD1 (5 bases). Germline assignment: CDR1 MGHRA and CDR2 YSYEKL. The V gene lost 0 bases and the J gene lost 7 bases, with 15 bases spanning the gap. CDR3 length: 16 residues. CDR3 residues: CASSQDRGRAFEKLFF. The CDR3 bases are TGCGCCAGCAGCCAAGATCGTGGCAGGGCGTTTGAAAAACTGTTTTTT.

The rearrangement uses TRBV5-4 and TRBJ2-5; possibly TRBD1 for D (5 bases). The CDR3 contains 15 residues. Trimming removed 3 bases at V and 1 base at J, with 13 bases between. The germline V gene has CDR1 SGHNT and CDR2 YYREEE (reference sequence). CDR3 DNA: TGTGCCAGCAGCTCGACGGCGACAGCCCAAGAGACCCAGTACTTC. The encoded protein is CASSSTATAQETQYF.

The chain is built from TRBV5-1 and TRBJ2-7; no definite D call. The germline gives CDR1 SGHRS, CDR2 YFSETQ. This CDR3 contains 14 residues. Trimming shortened V by 1 base and J by 2 bases, and 10 bases separated the two germline ends. CDR3 region: CASSLSVSAYEQYF. CDR3 DNA: TGCGCCAGCAGCTTGTCAGTTTCTGCCTACGAGCAGTACTTC.

The chain carries TRBV4-1 and TRBJ2-7; 8 bases fit TRBD2. CDR1 MGHRA and CDR2 YSYEKL come from the germline V gene. V shed 0 bases and J 4 bases; nucleotides not matched to a gene: 17. This CDR3 region has 19 residues. The CDR3 DNA reads TGCGCCAGCAGCCAAGAAGGGTCATCTAGCGGGTTCCGCCGGTACGAGCAGTACTTC. Protein sequence: CASSQEGSSSGFRRYEQYF.

This chain connects TRBV7-9 to TRBJ2-3, with unresolved D. V was clipped by 3 bases and J by 2 bases, with 3 bases between them. The CDR3 is made up of 12 amino acids. CDR1 and CDR2 (germline): SEHNR, FQNEAQ (reference sequence). The CDR3 region is CASSLATDTQYF. DNA for the CDR3: TGTGCCAGCAGCTTGGCCACAGATACGCAGTATTTT.

V is TRBV5-5 and J is TRBJ2-5, with 7 nucleotides matching TRBD1. There are 15 residues in the CDR3. The germline V gene has CDR1 SGHKS and CDR2 YYEKEE (reference sequence). V lost 4 bases, J lost 5 bases, and 11 bases stayed unmatched. The CDR3 DNA reads as TGTGCCAGCAGCATTGGTGTAGGGGGCGAGGAGACCCAGTACTTC. It encodes CASSIGVGGEETQYF.